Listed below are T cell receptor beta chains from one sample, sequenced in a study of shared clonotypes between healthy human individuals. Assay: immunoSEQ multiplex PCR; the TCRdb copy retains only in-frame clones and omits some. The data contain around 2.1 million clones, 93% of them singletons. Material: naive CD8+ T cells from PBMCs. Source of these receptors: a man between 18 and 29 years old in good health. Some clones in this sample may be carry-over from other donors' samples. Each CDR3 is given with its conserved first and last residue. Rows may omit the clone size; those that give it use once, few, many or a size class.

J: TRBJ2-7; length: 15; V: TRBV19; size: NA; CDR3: CASSIGAGTYYEQYF
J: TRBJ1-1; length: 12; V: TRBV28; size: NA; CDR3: CASSLRRVDAFF
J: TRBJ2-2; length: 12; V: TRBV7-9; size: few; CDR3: CASSFGSGELFF
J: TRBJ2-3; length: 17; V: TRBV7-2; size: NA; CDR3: CASSYLSRRAVADTQYF
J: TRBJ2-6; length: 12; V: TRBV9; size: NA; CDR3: CASSPPANVLTF
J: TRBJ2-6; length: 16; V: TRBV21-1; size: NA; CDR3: CASIPRASSGANVLTF
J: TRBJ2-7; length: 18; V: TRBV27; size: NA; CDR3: CASSLIGTSGSGGYEQYF
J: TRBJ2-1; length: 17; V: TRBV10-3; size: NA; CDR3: CAITTTSTGAPTGEQFF
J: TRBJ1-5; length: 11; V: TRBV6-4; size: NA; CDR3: CAPTAEQPQHF
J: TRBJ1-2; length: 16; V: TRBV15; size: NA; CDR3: CATSRDRDRAYYGYTF
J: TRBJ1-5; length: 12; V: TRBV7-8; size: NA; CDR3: CASARRGQPQHF
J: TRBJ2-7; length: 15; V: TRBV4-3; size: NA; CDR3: CASSQGWDAPREQYF
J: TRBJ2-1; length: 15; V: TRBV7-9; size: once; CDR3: CASSPIGTSWNEQFF
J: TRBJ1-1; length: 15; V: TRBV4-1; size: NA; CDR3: CASSQVPGRNTEAFF
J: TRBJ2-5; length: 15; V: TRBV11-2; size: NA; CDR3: CASSLDARGGETQYF
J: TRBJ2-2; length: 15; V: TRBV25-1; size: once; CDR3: CASSEQGLNTGELFF
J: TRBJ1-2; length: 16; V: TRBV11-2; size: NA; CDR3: CASRVGQGWILLGYTF
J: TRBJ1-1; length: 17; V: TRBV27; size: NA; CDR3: CASSHGSRGTHYTEAFF
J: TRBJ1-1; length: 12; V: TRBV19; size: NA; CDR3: CASVRENTEAFF
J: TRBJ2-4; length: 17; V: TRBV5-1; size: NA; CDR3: CASRGQELVGSKNIQYF
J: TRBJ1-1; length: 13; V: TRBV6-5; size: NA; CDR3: CASSLWGNTEAFF
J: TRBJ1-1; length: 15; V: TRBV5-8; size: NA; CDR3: CASSFWTGGHTEAFF
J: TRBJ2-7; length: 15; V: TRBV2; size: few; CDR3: CASSANRGQGYEQYF
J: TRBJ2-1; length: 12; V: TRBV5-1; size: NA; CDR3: CASSLAGSEQFF
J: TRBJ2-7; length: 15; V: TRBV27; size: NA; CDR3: CASSLSRVGLHEQYF
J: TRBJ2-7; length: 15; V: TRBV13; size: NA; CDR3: CASSGRDRGPYEQYF
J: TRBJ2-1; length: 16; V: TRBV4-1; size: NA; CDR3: CASSQDARGRYNEQFF
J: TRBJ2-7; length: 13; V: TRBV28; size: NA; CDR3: CASSLSSRYEQYF
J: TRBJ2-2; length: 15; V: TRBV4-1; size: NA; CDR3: CASSLEVKVPGELFF
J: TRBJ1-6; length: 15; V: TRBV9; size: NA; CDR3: CASSPWTGGGSPLHF
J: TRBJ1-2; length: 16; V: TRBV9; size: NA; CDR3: CASSPPGGLGERRYTF
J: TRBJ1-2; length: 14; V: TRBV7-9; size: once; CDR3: CASSSGQGNHGYTF
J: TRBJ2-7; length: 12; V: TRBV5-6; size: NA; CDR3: CASSSQGDEQYF
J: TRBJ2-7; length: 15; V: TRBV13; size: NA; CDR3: CASSLGNGTPYEQYF
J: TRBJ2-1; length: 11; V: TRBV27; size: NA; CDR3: CASQASNEQFF
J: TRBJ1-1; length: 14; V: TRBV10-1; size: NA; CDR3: CASSEQGMNTEAFF
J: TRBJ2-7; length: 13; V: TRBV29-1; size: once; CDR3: CSVRTGVLYEQYF
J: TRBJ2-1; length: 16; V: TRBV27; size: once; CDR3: CASSLRAGGRNNEQFF
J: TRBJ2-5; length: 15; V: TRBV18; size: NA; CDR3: CASSNRDRGLETQYF
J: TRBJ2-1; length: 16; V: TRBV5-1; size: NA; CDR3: CASSLARLAGSNEQFF